The clone carrying this TCR beta chain was found a few times. Its target is unknown. These data originate in a study of blood T cells in healthy people across ages. The authors ran a second PCR of about 7 to 12 cycles using a sample-barcoded 5' primer and a J-beta primer mix. A template-switch adaptor with 12 random nucleotides tagged each cDNA molecule. TCRdb analysed the 5' RACE reads with MiXCR anew, one entry per CDR3 protein. The table shows 2 million or so distinct CDR3 sequences, with roughly 49% occurring only once. Study-wide points: Roughly linear declines in TCR beta diversity per million T cells occurred with age.

The CDR3 consists of 15 residues. The V and J ends lost 6 bases and 4 bases, in that order; junction bases with no gene match: 8. The V gene's germline CDR1 is SEHNR and CDR2 FQNEAQ (reference sequence). The rearrangement joins TRBV7-9 to TRBJ1-4; TRBD1 agrees at 7 bases. The source material was blood. This sequence originates from a woman between 40 and 50 years old in good health. This CDR3 reads CASRGSDRRNEKLFF. CDR3 nucleotide sequence: TGTGCCAGCAGGGGATCGGACAGGCGTAATGAAAAACTGTTTTTT.